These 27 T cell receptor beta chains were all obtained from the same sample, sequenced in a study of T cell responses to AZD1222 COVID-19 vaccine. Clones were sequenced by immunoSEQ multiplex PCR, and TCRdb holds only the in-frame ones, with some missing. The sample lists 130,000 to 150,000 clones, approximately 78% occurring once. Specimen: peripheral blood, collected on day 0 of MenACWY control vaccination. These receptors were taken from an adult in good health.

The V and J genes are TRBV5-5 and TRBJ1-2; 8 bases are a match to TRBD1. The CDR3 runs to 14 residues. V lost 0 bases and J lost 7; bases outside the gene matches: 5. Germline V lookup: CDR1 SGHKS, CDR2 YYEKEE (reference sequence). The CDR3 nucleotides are TGTGCCAGCAGCTTGGACAGGGGGAGACCTGGCTACACCTTC. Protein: CASSLDRGRPGYTF.

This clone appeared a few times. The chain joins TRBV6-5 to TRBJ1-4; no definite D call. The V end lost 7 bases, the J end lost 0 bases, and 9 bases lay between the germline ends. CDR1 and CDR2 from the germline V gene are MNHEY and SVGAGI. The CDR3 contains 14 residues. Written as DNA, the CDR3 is TGTGCCAGCACTCACAGCCCAACTAATGAAAAACTGTTTTTT. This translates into CASTHSPTNEKLFF.

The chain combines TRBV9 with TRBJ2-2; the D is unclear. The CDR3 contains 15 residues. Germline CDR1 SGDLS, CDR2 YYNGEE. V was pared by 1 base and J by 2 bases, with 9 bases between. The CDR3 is CASSVRDTNTGELFF. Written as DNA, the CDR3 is TGTGCCAGCAGCGTAAGGGATACCAACACCGGGGAGCTGTTTTTT.

The CDR3 DNA follows: TGCGCCAGCAGCATTAGCCTGGAAAATTCACCCCTCCACTTT. Its protein product is CASSISLENSPLHF. The chain employs TRBV5-1 and TRBJ1-6; no reliable D call. The ends were cut back, 4 bases at V and 7 bases at J, with 12 bases in the middle. Germline V CDR1 and CDR2: SGHRS, YFSETQ. This CDR3 is built from 14 residues. Complete variable domain (other parts from reference TRBV5-1 and TRBJ1-6): KAGVTQTPRYLIKTRGQQVTLSCSPISGHRSVSWYQQTPGQGLQFLFEYFSETQRNKGNFPGRFSGRQFSNSRSEMNVSTLELGDSALYLCASSISLENSPLHFGNGTRLTVT.

The chain's CDR3 is CASSITSGGLTWEQFF. DNA of the CDR3: TGTGCCAGCAGTATTACTAGCGGGGGGTTGACGTGGGAGCAGTTCTTC. This chain uses TRBV28 with TRBJ2-1; 12 bases fit TRBD2. This CDR3 is built from 16 residues. Germline lookup yields CDR1 MDHEN and CDR2 SYDVKM. V lost 5 bases to trimming and J lost 10 bases; unmatched junction nucleotides: 12.

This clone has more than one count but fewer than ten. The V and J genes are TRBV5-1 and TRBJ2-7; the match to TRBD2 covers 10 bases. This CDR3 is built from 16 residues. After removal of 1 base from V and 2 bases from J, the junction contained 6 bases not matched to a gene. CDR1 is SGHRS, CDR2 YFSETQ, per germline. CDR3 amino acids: CASSLTLAGRPYEQYF. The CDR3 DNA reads TGCGCCAGCAGCTTGACACTAGCGGGGAGACCCTACGAGCAGTACTTC.

CDR3 in DNA: TGTGCCAGCAGCCAACTCCGGGGGAACACTGAAGCTTTCTTT. It encodes CASSQLRGNTEAFF. V is TRBV3-1 (or the pseudogene TRBV3-2) and J is TRBJ1-1; no clear D gene. The V gene's germline CDR1 is LGHDT and CDR2 YNNKEL (reference sequence). The CDR3 is 14 residues long. Trimming took 2 bases from V and 1 from J, leaving 8 bases between them.

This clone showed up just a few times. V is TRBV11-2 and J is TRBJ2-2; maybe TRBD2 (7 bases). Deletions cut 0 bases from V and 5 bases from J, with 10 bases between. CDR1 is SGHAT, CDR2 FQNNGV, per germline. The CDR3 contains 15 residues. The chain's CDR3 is CASSLEGGGTGELFF. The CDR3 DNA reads TGTGCCAGCAGCTTAGAAGGGGGAGGGACCGGGGAGCTGTTTTTT. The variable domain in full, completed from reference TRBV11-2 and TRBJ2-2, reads EAGVAQSPRYKIIEKRQSVAFWCNPISGHATLYWYQQILGQGPKLLIQFQNNGVVDDSQLPKDRFSAERLKGVDSTLKIQPAKLEDSAVYLCASSLEGGGTGELFFGEGSRLTVL.

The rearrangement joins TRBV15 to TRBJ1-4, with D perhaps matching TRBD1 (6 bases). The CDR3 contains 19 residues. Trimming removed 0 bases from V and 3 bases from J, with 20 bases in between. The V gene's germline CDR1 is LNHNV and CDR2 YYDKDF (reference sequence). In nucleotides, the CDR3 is TGTGCCACCAGCAGAGATCTCGGGACACAGATGAAGGCTAATGAAAAACTGTTTTTT. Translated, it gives CATSRDLGTQMKANEKLFF.

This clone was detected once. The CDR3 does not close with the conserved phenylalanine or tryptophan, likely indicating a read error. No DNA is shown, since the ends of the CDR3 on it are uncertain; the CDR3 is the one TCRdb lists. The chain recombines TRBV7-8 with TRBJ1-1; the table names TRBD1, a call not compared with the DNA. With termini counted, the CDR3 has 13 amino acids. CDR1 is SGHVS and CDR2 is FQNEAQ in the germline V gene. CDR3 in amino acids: CASSLLTGLAELS.

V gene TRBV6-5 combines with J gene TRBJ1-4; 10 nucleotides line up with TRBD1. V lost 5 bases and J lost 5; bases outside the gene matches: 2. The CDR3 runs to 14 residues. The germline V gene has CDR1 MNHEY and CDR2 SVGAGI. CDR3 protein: CASSPGQGNEKLFF. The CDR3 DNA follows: TGTGCCAGCAGTCCGGGACAGGGGAATGAAAAACTGTTTTTT.

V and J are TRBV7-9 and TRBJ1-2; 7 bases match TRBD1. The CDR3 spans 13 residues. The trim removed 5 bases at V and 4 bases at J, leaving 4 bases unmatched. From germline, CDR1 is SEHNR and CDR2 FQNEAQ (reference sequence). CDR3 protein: CASSPGGSYGYTF. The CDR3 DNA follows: TGTGCCAGCAGCCCAGGGGGGAGCTATGGCTACACCTTC.

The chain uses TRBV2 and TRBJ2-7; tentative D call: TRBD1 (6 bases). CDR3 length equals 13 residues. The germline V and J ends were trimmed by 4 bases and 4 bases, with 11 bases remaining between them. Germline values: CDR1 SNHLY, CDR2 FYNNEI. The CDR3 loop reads CASSGYREYEQYF. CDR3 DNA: TGTGCCAGCAGTGGATACAGGGAGTACGAGCAGTACTTC. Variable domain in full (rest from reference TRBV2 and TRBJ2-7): EPEVTQTPSHQVTQMGQEVILRCVPISNHLYFYWYRQILGQKVEFLVSFYNNEISEKSEIFDDQFSVERPDGSNFTLKIRSTKLEDSAMYFCASSGYREYEQYFGPGTRLTVT.

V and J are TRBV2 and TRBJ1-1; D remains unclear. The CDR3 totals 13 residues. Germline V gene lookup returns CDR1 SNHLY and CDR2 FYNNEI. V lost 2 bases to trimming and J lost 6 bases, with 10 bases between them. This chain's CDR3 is CASSELTSAEAFF. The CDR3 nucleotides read TGTGCCAGCAGTGAATTGACTTCGGCTGAAGCTTTCTTT.

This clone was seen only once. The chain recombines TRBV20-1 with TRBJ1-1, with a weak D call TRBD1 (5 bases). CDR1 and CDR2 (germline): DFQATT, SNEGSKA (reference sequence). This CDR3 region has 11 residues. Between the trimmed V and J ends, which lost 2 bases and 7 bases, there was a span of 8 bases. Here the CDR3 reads CSARRDGEAFF. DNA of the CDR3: TGCAGTGCTAGAAGGGACGGTGAAGCTTTCTTT.

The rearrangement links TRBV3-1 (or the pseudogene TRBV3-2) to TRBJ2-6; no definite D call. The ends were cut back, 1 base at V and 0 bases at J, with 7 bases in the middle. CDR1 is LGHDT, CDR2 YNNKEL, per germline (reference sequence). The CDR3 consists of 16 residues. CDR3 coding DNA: TGTGCCAGCAGCCAAGCAGTTAACTCTGGGGCCAACGTCCTGACTTTC. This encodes CASSQAVNSGANVLTF.

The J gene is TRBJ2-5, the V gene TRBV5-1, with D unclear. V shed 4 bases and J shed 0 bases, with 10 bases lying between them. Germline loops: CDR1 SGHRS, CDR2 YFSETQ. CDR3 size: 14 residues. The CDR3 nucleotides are TGCGCCAGCAGCAATCCTCGGGACCAAGAGACCCAGTACTTC. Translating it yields CASSNPRDQETQYF.

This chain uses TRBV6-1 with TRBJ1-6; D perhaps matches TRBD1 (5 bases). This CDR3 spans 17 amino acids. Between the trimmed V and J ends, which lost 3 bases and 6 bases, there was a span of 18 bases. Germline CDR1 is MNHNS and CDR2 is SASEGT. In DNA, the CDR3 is TGTGCCAGCAGTGAGAGATTAACAGCCGGGACTAATTCACCCCTCCACTTT. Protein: CASSERLTAGTNSPLHF.

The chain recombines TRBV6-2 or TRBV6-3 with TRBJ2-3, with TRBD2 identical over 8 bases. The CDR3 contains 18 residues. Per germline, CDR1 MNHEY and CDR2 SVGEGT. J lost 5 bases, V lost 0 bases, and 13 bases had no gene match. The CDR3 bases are TGTGCCAGCAGTTACTCGACGGCGTACGGGGGGGCCCGAGATACGCAGTATTTT. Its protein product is CASSYSTAYGGARDTQYF.

The CDR3 nucleotides are TGCAGTGCTAGACCTGGAAGGGACACCTTC. Translated, it gives CSARPGRDTF. The chain joins TRBV20-1 to TRBJ1-2; no reliable D call. The germline CDR1 and CDR2 sequences are DFQATT and SNEGSKA (reference sequence). V was clipped by 2 bases and J by 12 bases, with 10 bases between them. CDR3 size: 10 residues.

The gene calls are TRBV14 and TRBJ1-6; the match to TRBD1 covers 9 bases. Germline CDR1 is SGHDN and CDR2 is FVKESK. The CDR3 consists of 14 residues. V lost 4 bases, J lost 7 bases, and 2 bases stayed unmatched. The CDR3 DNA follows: TGTGCCAGCAGCCTGGACAGGGGAAATTCACCCCTCCACTTT. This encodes CASSLDRGNSPLHF.

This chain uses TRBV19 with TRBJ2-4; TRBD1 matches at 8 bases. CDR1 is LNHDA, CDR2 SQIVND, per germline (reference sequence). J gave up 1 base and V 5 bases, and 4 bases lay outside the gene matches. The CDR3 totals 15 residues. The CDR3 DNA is TGTGCCAGTAGTGGCCAGGGGGCGGCCAAAAACATTCAGTACTTC. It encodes CASSGQGAAKNIQYF.

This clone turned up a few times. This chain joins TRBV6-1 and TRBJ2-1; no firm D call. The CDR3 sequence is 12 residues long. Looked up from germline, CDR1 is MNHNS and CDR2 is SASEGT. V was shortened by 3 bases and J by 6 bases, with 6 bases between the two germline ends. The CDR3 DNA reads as TGTGCCAGCAGTGATCCGGGCAATGAGCAGTTCTTC. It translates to CASSDPGNEQFF.

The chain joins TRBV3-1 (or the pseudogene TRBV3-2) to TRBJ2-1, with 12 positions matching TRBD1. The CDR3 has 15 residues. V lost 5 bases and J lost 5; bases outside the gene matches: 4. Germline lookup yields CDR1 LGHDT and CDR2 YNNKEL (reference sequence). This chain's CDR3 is CASSTRDRGHNEQFF. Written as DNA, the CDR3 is TGTGCCAGCAGCACCCGGGACAGGGGGCACAATGAGCAGTTCTTC.

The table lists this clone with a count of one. The CDR3, as DNA: TGTGCCAGCAGTTACTCGGGGGATTCACCCCTCCACTTT. Translation: CASSYSGDSPLHF. This chain links TRBV6-5 with TRBJ1-6, with D possibly being TRBD1 (5 bases). Germline V gene sequence: CDR1 MNHEY, CDR2 SVGAGI. The V end lost 0 bases, the J end lost 8 bases, and 5 bases lay between the germline ends. The CDR3 spans 13 residues.

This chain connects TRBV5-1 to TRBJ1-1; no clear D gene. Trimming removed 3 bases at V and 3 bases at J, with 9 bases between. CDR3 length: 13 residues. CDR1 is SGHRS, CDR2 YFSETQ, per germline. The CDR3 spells CASSWSLDTEAFF. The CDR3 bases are TGCGCCAGCAGCTGGTCACTGGACACTGAAGCTTTCTTT.

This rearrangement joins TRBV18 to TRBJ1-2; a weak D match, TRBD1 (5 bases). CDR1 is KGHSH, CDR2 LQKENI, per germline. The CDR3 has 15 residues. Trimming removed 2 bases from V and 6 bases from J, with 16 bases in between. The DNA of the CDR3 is TGTGCCAGCTCACCAGAAGAGGGACCGATAAATGGCTACACCTTC. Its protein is CASSPEEGPINGYTF.